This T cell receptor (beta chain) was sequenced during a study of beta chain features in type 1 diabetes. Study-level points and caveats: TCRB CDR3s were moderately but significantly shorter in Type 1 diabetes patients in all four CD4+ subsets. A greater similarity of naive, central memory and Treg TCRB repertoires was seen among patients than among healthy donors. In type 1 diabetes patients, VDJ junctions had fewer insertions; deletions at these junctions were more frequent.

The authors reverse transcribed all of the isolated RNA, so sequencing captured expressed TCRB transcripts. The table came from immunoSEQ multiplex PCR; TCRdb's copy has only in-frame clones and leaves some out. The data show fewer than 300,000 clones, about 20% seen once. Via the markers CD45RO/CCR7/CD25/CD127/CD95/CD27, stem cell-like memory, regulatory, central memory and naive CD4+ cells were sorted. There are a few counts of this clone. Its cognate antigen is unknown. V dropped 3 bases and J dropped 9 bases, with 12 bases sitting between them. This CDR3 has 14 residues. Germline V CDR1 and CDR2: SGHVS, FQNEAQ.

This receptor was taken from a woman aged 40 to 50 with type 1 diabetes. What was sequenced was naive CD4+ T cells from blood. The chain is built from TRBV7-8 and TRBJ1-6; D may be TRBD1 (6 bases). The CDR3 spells CASSFTGRGSPLHF. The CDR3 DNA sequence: TGTGCCAGCAGCTTTACTGGCAGGGGTTCACCCCTCCACTTT. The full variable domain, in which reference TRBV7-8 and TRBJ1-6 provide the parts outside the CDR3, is GAGVSQSPRYKVAKRGQDVALRCDPISGHVSLFWYQQALGQGPEFLTYFQNEAQLDKSGLPSDRFFAERPEGSVSTLKIQRTQQEDSAVYLCASSFTGRGSPLHFGNGTRLTVT.